The 25 T cell receptor beta chains presented below share a single source sample, sequenced in a study of T cells in Graves' hyperthyroidism and ophthalmopathy (dated 2019 in TCRdb). Libraries were made using multiplex PCR. The instrument was an Illumina HiSeq 2000. Amplification of TCR beta CDR3 regions was carried out from RNA transcripts. The TCR CDR3 was subjected to a first round of RT-PCR using the HTBI primer set and the Qiagen OneStep RT-PCR kit. TCRdb trimmed the raw reads at Q25, called clones with MiXCR and kept productive beta chains. Each CDR3 protein appears once, grouped with its most common genes and DNA. Recorded for this sample are fewer than 250,000 distinct CDR3 sequences; approximately 17% of them occurred a single time. Roughly 50% of the sample rests with the top ten. Sequenced sample: blood. The origin of the receptors is a man in his forties or fifties with Graves' hyperthyroidism.

This clonotype showed up many times. The V call is TRBV2, the J call TRBJ2-7; D is perhaps TRBD1 (6 bases). Deletions cut 8 bases from V and 0 bases from J, with 14 bases between. Looked up from germline, CDR1 is SNHLY and CDR2 is FYNNEI. The CDR3 consists of 14 residues. This CDR3 is CASGADRSSYEQYF. DNA of the CDR3: TGTGCCAGCGGGGCGGACAGAAGCTCCTACGAGCAGTACTTC.

This clonotype was seen a few times. This rearrangement joins TRBV7-2 to TRBJ2-1; 9 nucleotides agree with TRBD2. This CDR3 is 15 amino acids long. Losses at the gene ends were 2 bases for V and 5 bases for J; bases not matched to a gene: 4. From germline, CDR1 is SGHTA and CDR2 FQGNSA. Written as DNA, the CDR3 is TGTGCCAGCAGCTTATGGTCTAGCGGGGACAATGAGCAGTTCTTC. This translates into CASSLWSSGDNEQFF.

This clonotype was observed many times. This rearrangement joins TRBV3-1 to TRBJ1-3, with a possible D match to TRBD1 (5 bases). V gave up 0 bases and J gave up 4 bases, with 10 bases separating them. The V gene's germline CDR1 is LGHDT and CDR2 YNNKEL (reference sequence). The CDR3 sequence is 15 residues long. The CDR3 DNA is TGTGCCAGCAGCCAAGATGGGACGGAAGGAAACACCATATATTTT. The encoded protein is CASSQDGTEGNTIYF.

This clonotype appeared many times. The J gene is TRBJ2-7, the V gene TRBV11-2; TRBD1 matches 7 bases. CDR1 and CDR2 from the germline V gene are SGHAT and FQNNGV. CDR3 length: 14 residues. The junction had 7 bases not matched to a gene; V was cut back by 2 bases and J by 6 bases. CDR3 in DNA: TGTGCCAGCAGCTTACCCGGGGACAGCCGCGAGCAGTACTTC. Amino acid sequence: CASSLPGDSREQYF.

This clonotype turned up a few times. The chain carries TRBV7-9 and TRBJ2-3, with D possibly being TRBD1 (5 bases). Trimming took off 6 bases at V and 6 bases at J, with 25 bases between the two ends. The CDR3 extends over 17 amino acids. CDR1 and CDR2 (germline): SEHNR, FQNEAQ (reference sequence). The chain's CDR3 is CASRGKPVSGQWDTQYF. The CDR3, as DNA: TGTGCCAGCAGAGGGAAGCCGGTGTCAGGGCAATGGGATACGCAGTATTTT.

This clonotype was seen a handful of times. This chain connects TRBV9 to TRBJ2-3, with 10 positions matching TRBD2. CDR1 is SGDLS and CDR2 is YYNGEE in the germline V gene. V was pared by 0 bases and J by 4 bases, with 5 bases of the junction left unmatched. The CDR3 has 16 residues. CDR3 DNA: TGTGCCAGCAGCGTAGAGGCTAGCGGGAGTGCAGATACGCAGTATTTT. Its protein is CASSVEASGSADTQYF.

This clonotype showed up many times. V is TRBV2 and J is TRBJ2-7; TRBD1 agrees at 8 bases. The V segment lost 8 bases and the J segment 2 bases; nucleotides outside the gene matches: 2. Per the germline V gene, CDR1 is SNHLY and CDR2 is FYNNEI. This CDR3 is 12 amino acids long. The CDR3 sequence: CASRDRTYEQYF. In nucleotides, the CDR3 is TGTGCCAGCCGGGACAGGACCTACGAGCAGTACTTC. The complete variable domain, with remaining parts taken from reference TRBV2 and TRBJ2-7, reads EPEVTQTPSHQVTQMGQEVILRCVPISNHLYFYWYRQILGQKVEFLVSFYNNEISEKSEIFDDQFSVERPDGSNFTLKIRSTKLEDSAMYFCASRDRTYEQYFGPGTRLTVT.

This clonotype was seen ten or more times. This rearrangement joins TRBV29-1 to TRBJ2-1; maybe TRBD2 (5 bases). The CDR3 has 13 amino acids. The germline V gene has CDR1 SQVTM and CDR2 ANQGSEA. The V end was cut by 4 bases, the J end by 4 bases, with 11 bases between. CDR3 loop: CSVGTGWYNEQFF. The CDR3 bases are TGCAGCGTTGGTACGGGGTGGTACAATGAGCAGTTCTTC.

J is TRBJ2-2 and V is TRBV15, with 7 bases that match TRBD2. Germline V gene lookup returns CDR1 LNHNV and CDR2 YYDKDF (reference sequence). The CDR3 contains 14 residues. The trim removed 8 bases at V and 8 bases at J, leaving 11 bases unmatched. CDR3 sequence (DNA): TGTGCCACCGGAGGTGGTGCGGGAGAGGGGGAGCTGTTTTTT. This gives the protein CATGGGAGEGELFF.

This clonotype showed up many times. This chain links TRBV6-1 with TRBJ2-1; D is undetermined. V was clipped by 4 bases and J by 9 bases, with 4 bases between them. CDR1 is MNHNS, CDR2 SASEGT, per germline. The CDR3 covers 10 residues. In DNA form, the CDR3 reads TGTGCCAGCAGTGGGCTTGAGCAGTTCTTC. As protein: CASSGLEQFF.

This clonotype was picked up many times. The J gene is TRBJ2-5, the V gene TRBV6-2 or TRBV6-3; tentatively, D is TRBD1 or TRBD2 (6 bases each). CDR1 is MNHEY, CDR2 SVGEGT, per germline. With 5 bases removed from V and 4 bases from J, the gap between germline ends came to 14 bases. CDR3 length: 14 residues. CDR3 DNA sequence: TGTGCCAGCAGTCCCCCAGGGGAGGTAGAGACCCAGTACTTC. This gives the protein CASSPPGEVETQYF.

Notes on this clonotype: One base away lies a much larger clone, so this may be a sequencing read error. The chain employs TRBV29-1 and TRBJ2-5; perhaps D is TRBD1 or TRBD2 (5 bases each). The CDR3 length is 14 residues. V lost 5 bases, J lost 3 bases, and 16 bases lay in between. Looked up from germline, CDR1 is SQVTM and CDR2 is ANQGSEA. The CDR3 DNA follows: TGCAGCGTTATTTCAGGGACCACCAAAGAGACCCAGTACTTC. This translates into CSVISGTTKETQYF.

This chain joins TRBV12-3 or TRBV12-4 and TRBJ1-6; D is perhaps TRBD1 (6 bases). V shed 6 bases and J shed 4 bases, with 16 bases lying between them. This CDR3 contains 16 residues. Written as DNA, the CDR3 is TGTGCCAGCAGCCAAGAGGGGGGTTTTTATAATTCACCCCTCCACTTT. Protein product: CASSQEGGFYNSPLHF.

In its sample, this clonotype was seen many times. This chain joins TRBV27 and TRBJ2-7; 8 nucleotides match TRBD1. This CDR3 is 16 amino acids long. Germline lookup yields CDR1 MNHEY and CDR2 SMNVEV (reference sequence). The junction had 10 bases not matched to a gene; V was cut back by 0 bases and J by 6 bases. In DNA, the CDR3 is TGTGCCAGCAGTTTATCGCCAGGGACAGGAGAACTCGAGCAGTACTTC. It encodes CASSLSPGTGELEQYF.

This clonotype occurred many times. The chain links TRBV20-1 to TRBJ2-3; 8 nucleotides align to TRBD1. Germline V CDR1 and CDR2: DFQATT, SNEGSKA (reference sequence). CDR3 length: 16 amino acids. The junction had 11 bases not matched to a gene; V was cut back by 2 bases and J by 4 bases. The CDR3 loop is CSARPPLGQVPDTQYF. CDR3 DNA: TGCAGTGCTAGACCCCCTTTGGGACAGGTTCCAGATACGCAGTATTTT.

This clonotype was counted at least ten times. The chain combines TRBV15 with TRBJ1-2, with TRBD1 matching over 12 bases. J gave up 10 bases and V 2 bases, and 14 bases lay outside the gene matches. The germline CDR1 and CDR2 sequences are LNHNV and YYDKDF (reference sequence). The CDR3 has 17 amino acids. DNA for the CDR3: TGTGCCACCAGCAGAAGTCGGGACAGGGGGCTATCCCGTCCCTACACCTTC. This translates into CATSRSRDRGLSRPYTF.

Comment on this clonotype: Just one base apart from a much larger clone, this may be a read error. The chain carries TRBV7-2 and TRBJ2-7; D may be TRBD2 (6 bases). CDR3 length equals 13 residues. The germline V gene encodes CDR1 SGHTA and CDR2 FQGNSA. The CDR3 region is CASSIWDSYERYF. The CDR3 nucleotides read TGTGCCAGCAGCATTTGGGACTCCTACGAGCGGTACTTC.

This clonotype was recorded many times. At one end, the junction sequence differs from germline, possibly due to a read error. The CDR3 is CSFDGSQETQYF. The CDR3 DNA reads as TGCAGCTTTGACGGCAGCCAAGAGACCCAGTACTTC. This chain joins TRBV29-1 and TRBJ2-5; no reliable D call. Germline CDR1 is SQVTM and CDR2 is ANQGSEA. The CDR3 has 12 amino acids.

The chain joins TRBV7-9 to TRBJ2-3; 9 nucleotides match TRBD1. V gave up 5 bases and J gave up 3 bases; unmatched junction bases: 3. CDR1 SEHNR and CDR2 FQNEAQ come from the germline V gene (reference sequence). This CDR3 region has 14 residues. The CDR3 loop is CASSRDRETDTQYF. CDR3 DNA sequence: TGTGCCAGCAGCCGGGACAGGGAGACAGATACGCAGTATTTT.

This clonotype was picked up many times. This chain uses TRBV18 with TRBJ2-1; D remains unclear. Germline CDR1 KGHSH, CDR2 LQKENI. V was shortened by 0 bases and J by 8 bases, with 11 bases between the two germline ends. CDR3 length: 14 amino acids. The CDR3 DNA reads TGTGCCAGCTCACCACCGTCAAGGGCCGATGAGCAGTTCTTC. This translates into CASSPPSRADEQFF.

In this sample, this clonotype turned up a few times. This chain joins TRBV5-6 and TRBJ1-3, with D possibly being TRBD1 (5 bases). CDR1 is SGHDT, CDR2 YYEEEE, per germline. V was trimmed by 3 bases and J by 2 bases, leaving 9 bases between them. The CDR3 runs to 14 residues. The CDR3 coding sequence is TGTGCCAGCAGCTGGGGGGGAACTGGAAACACCATATATTTT. It yields the protein CASSWGGTGNTIYF.

The chain joins TRBV3-1 to TRBJ1-6; TRBD1 might be the D (5 bases). Germline CDR1 and CDR2: LGHDT and YNNKEL (reference sequence). Trimming took 2 bases from V and 8 from J, leaving 13 bases between them. This CDR3 contains 15 residues. The CDR3 DNA follows: TGTGCCAGCAGCCAAAATGCAGGGCGGCATTCACCCCTCCACTTT. This sequence encodes CASSQNAGRHSPLHF.

V and J are TRBV7-8 and TRBJ2-6; 8 bases are a match to TRBD1. Germline V gene data show CDR1 as SGHVS and CDR2 as FQNEAQ. Losses at the gene ends were 5 bases for V and 4 bases for J; bases not matched to a gene: 7. This CDR3 has 16 residues. DNA of the CDR3: TGTGCCAGCAGCATGTACAGGGGGGCCGGGGCCAACGTCCTGACTTTC. Residues: CASSMYRGAGANVLTF.

The sample holds a few counts of this clonotype. V gene TRBV10-1 combines with J gene TRBJ1-1; D call uncertain. Germline V lookup: CDR1 WNHNN, CDR2 SYGVQD (reference sequence). Deletions cut 4 bases from V and 5 bases from J, with 11 bases between. The CDR3 runs to 13 residues. CDR3 region: CASSGERGTEAFF. In DNA, the CDR3 is TGCGCCAGCAGTGGGGAGAGAGGGACTGAAGCTTTCTTT.

This clonotype was picked up a small number of times. The chain combines TRBV28 with TRBJ1-1; TRBD1 matches at 7 bases. This CDR3 is 16 amino acids long. The germline V gene has CDR1 MDHEN and CDR2 SYDVKM. V shed 6 bases and J 0 bases; nucleotides not matched to a gene: 10. This CDR3 reads CASSPSRDSLNTEAFF. DNA for the CDR3: TGTGCCAGCAGCCCCTCTCGGGACAGTTTGAACACTGAAGCTTTCTTT.